The entry that follows covers one T cell receptor beta chain sequence. What it recognizes is unknown. This entry belongs to a study of OX40 agonist ivuxolimab in advanced cancers. Study outcomes and limitations: Clonal expansion in partial responders at 0.1-3.0 mg/kg ranked among the lowest. No antigen was identified for the clonally expanded peripheral T cells.

The assay was immunoSEQ multiplex PCR, and TCRdb's table has in-frame clones only and misses some. Seen here are 60,000 to 75,000 clones, more than 85% observed once, and the top ten hold roughly 1%. The CDR3 extends over 12 amino acids. V was shortened by 0 bases and J by 8 bases, with 5 bases between the two germline ends. Per the germline V gene, CDR1 is GTSNPN and CDR2 is SVGIG (reference sequence). The clonotype comes from an adult with an advanced solid tumor such as melanoma, head and neck, liver or kidney cancer. The sequences come from CD4+ or CD8+ T cells sorted from blood, collected in a trial of the OX40 agonist ivuxolimab. The J gene is TRBJ1-6, the V gene TRBV30; D ambiguous. CDR3 protein: CAWSVEDSPLHF. Written as DNA, the CDR3 is TGTGCCTGGAGTGTAGAGGATTCACCCCTCCACTTT.